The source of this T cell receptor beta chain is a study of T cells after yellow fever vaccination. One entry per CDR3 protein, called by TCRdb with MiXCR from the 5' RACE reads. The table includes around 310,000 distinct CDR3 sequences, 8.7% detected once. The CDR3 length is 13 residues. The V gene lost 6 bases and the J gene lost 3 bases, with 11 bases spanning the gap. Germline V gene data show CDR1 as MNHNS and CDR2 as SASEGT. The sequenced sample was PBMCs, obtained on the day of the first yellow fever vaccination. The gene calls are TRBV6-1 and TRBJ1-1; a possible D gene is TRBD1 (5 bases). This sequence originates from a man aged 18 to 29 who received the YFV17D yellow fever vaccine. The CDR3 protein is CASRKGTYTEAFF. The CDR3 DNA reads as TGTGCCAGCAGAAAAGGGACTTACACTGAAGCTTTCTTT.